One sample yielded the 11 T cell receptor beta chains listed below, sequenced in a study of T cell changes during pregnancy in multiple sclerosis. Using immunoSEQ multiplex PCR, the repertoire was profiled, and TCRdb retains in-frame clones only, with some absent. The profile covers about 49,000 clones, with around nine tenths appearing a single time and around 0.35% taken by the ten largest. The source material was CD4+ T cells from peripheral blood mononuclear cells, sampled in the second trimester of pregnancy. The source is a female donor in good health, enrolled as a control in a pregnancy study.

J is TRBJ1-5 and V is TRBV9; D might be TRBD1 (6 bases). Germline CDR1 and CDR2: SGDLS and YYNGEE. V was shortened by 4 bases and J by 2 bases, with 13 bases between the two germline ends. CDR3 length: 15 residues. In DNA, the CDR3 is TGTGCCAGCAGCCCGGGGACACTAGGCAATCAGCCCCAGCATTTT. This sequence encodes CASSPGTLGNQPQHF.

V and J are TRBV7-8 and TRBJ2-3, with D possibly TRBD2 on 6 matching bases. V gave up 1 base and J gave up 4 bases, with 15 bases separating them. Germline V gene lookup returns CDR1 SGHVS and CDR2 FQNEAQ. The CDR3 contains 16 residues. CDR3 sequence (DNA): TGTGCCAGCAGCTTAGTGGAGGGGTGGGGCCCAGATACGCAGTATTTT. Its translation: CASSLVEGWGPDTQYF.

The CDR3 nucleotides are TGTGCCAGCAGTGAAGGGGCTTCCACAGATACGCAGTATTTT. Translating it yields CASSEGASTDTQYF. This rearrangement joins TRBV25-1 to TRBJ2-3; D perhaps matches TRBD1 (5 bases). Trimming removed 2 bases from V and 2 bases from J, with 8 bases in between. The CDR3 spans 14 residues. Germline V CDR1 and CDR2: MGHDK, SYGVNS.

The V and J genes are TRBV7-2 and TRBJ1-1, with no clear D. V shed 1 base and J shed 0 bases, with 6 bases lying between them. CDR1 SGHTA and CDR2 FQGNSA come from the germline V gene. CDR3 length: 14 amino acids. The CDR3 coding sequence is TGTGCCAGCAGCTTAGGAGCATTGAACACTGAAGCTTTCTTT. Its protein product is CASSLGALNTEAFF. Using reference TRBV7-2 and TRBJ1-1 for the parts outside the CDR3, the full variable domain is GAGVSQSPSNKVTEKGKDVELRCDPISGHTALYWYRQSLGQGLEFLIYFQGNSAPDKSGLPSDRFSAERTGGSVSTLTIQRTQQEDSAVYLCASSLGALNTEAFFGQGTRLTVV.

This chain uses TRBV4-2 with TRBJ1-3; 8 positions match TRBD1. The V gene's germline CDR1 is LGHNA and CDR2 YNFKEQ. With 2 bases clipped from V and 4 bases from J, the junction kept 7 bases outside the gene matches. This CDR3 region has 16 residues. CDR3 region: CASSQSLRGHGNTIYF. CDR3 coding DNA: TGTGCCAGCAGCCAATCGCTCAGGGGGCACGGAAACACCATATATTTT.

In its sample, this clone was seen once. CDR3 loop: CASSSAGTGSYNEQFF. The CDR3 nucleotides are TGTGCCAGTAGTTCCGCCGGGACAGGATCCTACAATGAGCAGTTCTTC. The chain carries TRBV19 and TRBJ2-1; TRBD1 agrees at 8 bases. The CDR3 consists of 16 residues. With 5 bases clipped from V and 1 base from J, the junction kept 7 bases outside the gene matches. Germline CDR1 LNHDA, CDR2 SQIVND (reference sequence).

The gene calls are TRBV9 and TRBJ2-3, with a weak D call TRBD1 (5 bases). The CDR3 covers 15 residues. With 0 bases removed from V and 5 bases from J, the gap between germline ends came to 13 bases. Germline CDR1 reads SGDLS; CDR2 reads YYNGEE. The CDR3 loop is CASSVVPGPRDTQYF. In DNA, the CDR3 is TGTGCCAGCAGCGTAGTCCCAGGGCCTCGAGATACGCAGTATTTT.

This chain joins TRBV7-2 and TRBJ1-4, with a tentative D call TRBD1 (6 bases). The CDR3 totals 15 residues. The germline gives CDR1 SGHTA, CDR2 FQGNSA. Trimming took 1 base from V and 4 from J, leaving 10 bases between them. The DNA of the CDR3 is TGTGCCAGCAGCTTAGACAGGGCTTATAATGAAAAACTGTTTTTT. It yields the protein CASSLDRAYNEKLFF.

The chain uses TRBV5-1 and TRBJ1-6; tentatively, D is TRBD1 (5 bases). The V and J ends lost 0 bases and 10 bases respectively, with 14 bases between them. This CDR3 is 15 amino acids long. Germline V gene data show CDR1 as SGHRS and CDR2 as YFSETQ. The CDR3 loop is CASSLAMEGRSPLHF. In DNA form, the CDR3 reads TGCGCCAGCAGCTTGGCCATGGAGGGGAGGTCACCCCTCCACTTT.

This clone has just one count. The CDR3 bases are TGCGCCAGCAGCTTGGAACAATACTACGAGCAGTACTTC. Encoded protein: CASSLEQYYEQYF. The chain joins TRBV5-1 to TRBJ2-7; the D is unclear. The V end lost 0 bases, the J end lost 3 bases, and 7 bases lay between the germline ends. The V gene's germline CDR1 is SGHRS and CDR2 YFSETQ. CDR3 length: 13 amino acids.

The chain is built from TRBV6-1 and TRBJ2-5, with 7 bases aligning to TRBD1. V lost 6 bases, J lost 4 bases, and 11 bases stayed unmatched. Per the germline V gene, CDR1 is MNHNS and CDR2 is SASEGT. The CDR3 runs to 15 residues. Here the CDR3 reads CASRATGADRETQYF. The DNA for the CDR3 is TGTGCCAGCAGGGCCACAGGGGCGGATCGAGAGACCCAGTACTTC.